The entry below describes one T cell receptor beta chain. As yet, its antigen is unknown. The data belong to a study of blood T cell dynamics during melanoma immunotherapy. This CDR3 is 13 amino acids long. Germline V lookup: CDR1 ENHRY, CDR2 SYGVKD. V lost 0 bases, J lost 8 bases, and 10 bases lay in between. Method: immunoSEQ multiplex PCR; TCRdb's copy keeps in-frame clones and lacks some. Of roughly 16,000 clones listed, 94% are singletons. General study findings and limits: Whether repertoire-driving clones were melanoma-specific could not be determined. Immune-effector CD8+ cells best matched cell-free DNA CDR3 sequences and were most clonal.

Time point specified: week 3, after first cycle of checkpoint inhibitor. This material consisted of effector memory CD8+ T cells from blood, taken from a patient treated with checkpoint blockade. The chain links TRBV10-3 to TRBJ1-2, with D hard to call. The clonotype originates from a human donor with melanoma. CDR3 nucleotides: TGTGCCATCAGTGAGTCGAAGGTAGAAGGCTACACCTTC. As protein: CAISESKVEGYTF.